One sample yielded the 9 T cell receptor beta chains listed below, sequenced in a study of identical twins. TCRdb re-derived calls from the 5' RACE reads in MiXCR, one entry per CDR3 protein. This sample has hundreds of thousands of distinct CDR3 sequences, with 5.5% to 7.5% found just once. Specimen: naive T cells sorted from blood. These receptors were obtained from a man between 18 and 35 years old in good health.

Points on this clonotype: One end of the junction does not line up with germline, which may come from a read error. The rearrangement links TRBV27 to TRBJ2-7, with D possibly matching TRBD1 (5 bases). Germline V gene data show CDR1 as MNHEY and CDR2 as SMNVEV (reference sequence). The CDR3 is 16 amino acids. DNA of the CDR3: TGTGCCAGCAGACCGTGGGGCTTTACGGATTCCTCCGAGCAGTACTTC. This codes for CASRPWGFTDSSEQYF.

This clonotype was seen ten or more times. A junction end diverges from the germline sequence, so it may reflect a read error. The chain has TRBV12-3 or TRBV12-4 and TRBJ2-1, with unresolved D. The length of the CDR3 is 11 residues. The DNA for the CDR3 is TGCGCCAGCAGCTTGGACAATGAGCAGTTCTTC. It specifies CASSLDNEQFF.

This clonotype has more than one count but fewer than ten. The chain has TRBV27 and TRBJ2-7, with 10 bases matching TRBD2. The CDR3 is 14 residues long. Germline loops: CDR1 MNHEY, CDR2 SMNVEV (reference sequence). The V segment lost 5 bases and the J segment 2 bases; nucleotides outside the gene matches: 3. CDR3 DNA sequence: TGTGCCAGCAGTCCGGGACTAGCGCCCTACGAGCAGTACTTC. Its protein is CASSPGLAPYEQYF.

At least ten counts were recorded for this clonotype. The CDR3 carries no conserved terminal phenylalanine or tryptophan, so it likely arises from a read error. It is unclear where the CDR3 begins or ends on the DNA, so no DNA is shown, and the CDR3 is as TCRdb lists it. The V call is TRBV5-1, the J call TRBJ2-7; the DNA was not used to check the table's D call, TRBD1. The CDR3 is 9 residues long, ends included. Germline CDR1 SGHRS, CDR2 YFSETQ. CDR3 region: CASSFQQGL.

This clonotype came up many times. The CDR3 region has the DNA TGCGCCAGCAGGGCGGACGGGGTGAACACTGAAGCTTTCTTT. Its protein is CASRADGVNTEAFF. The rearrangement links TRBV5-1 to TRBJ1-1, with no clear D. The CDR3 spans 14 residues. Trimming removed 5 bases from V and 0 bases from J, with 11 bases in between. Germline V gene sequence: CDR1 SGHRS, CDR2 YFSETQ.

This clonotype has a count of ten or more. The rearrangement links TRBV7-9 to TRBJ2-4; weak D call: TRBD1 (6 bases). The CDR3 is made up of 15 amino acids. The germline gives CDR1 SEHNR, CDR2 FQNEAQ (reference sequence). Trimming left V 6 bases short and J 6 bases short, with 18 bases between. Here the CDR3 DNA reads TGTGCCAGCAGTTCCCGACAGGAAAGGGGAAACATTCAGTACTTC. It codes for CASSSRQERGNIQYF.

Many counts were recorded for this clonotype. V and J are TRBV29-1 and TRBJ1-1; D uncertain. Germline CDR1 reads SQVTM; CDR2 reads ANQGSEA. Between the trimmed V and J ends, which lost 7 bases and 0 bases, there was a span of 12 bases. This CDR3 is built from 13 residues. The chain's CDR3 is CSAHNLMNTEAFF. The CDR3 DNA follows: TGCAGCGCCCACAACCTAATGAACACTGAAGCTTTCTTT.

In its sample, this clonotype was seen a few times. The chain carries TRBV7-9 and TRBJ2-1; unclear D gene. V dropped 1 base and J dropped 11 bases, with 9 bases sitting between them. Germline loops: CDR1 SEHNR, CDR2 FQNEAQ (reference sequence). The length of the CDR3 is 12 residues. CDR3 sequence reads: CASSLEVAQQFF. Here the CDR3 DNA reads TGTGCCAGCAGCTTAGAAGTGGCGCAGCAGTTCTTC.

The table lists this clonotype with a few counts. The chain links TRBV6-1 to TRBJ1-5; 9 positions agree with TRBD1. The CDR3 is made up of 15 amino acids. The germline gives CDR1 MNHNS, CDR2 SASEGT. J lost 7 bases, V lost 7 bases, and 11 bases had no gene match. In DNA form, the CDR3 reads TGTGCCAGCAAAACCCGGACAGGGGAAGGCCAGCCCCAGCATTTT. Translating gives CASKTRTGEGQPQHF.